The source of this T cell receptor beta chain is a study of T cells in Graves' hyperthyroidism and ophthalmopathy. Overall study findings and caveats: Ophthalmopathy could be told apart from stable hyperthyroidism with a 13 V-J model.

This clonotype was counted between two and nine times. Its matching antigen is unknown. Between the trimmed V and J ends, which lost 8 bases and 4 bases, there was a span of 5 bases. CDR3 length equals 11 residues. Amplification yielded TCR beta CDR3 regions, with RNA transcripts as the source. The HTBI set primed first-round TCR CDR3 RT-PCR. TCRdb redid the calling of the multiplex PCR reads with MiXCR, one entry per CDR3 protein. The sample yields under 350,000 distinct CDR3 sequences, approximately 15% seen once. The sequence came from a woman aged 40 to 50 with Graves' hyperthyroidism. The rearrangement links TRBV12-3 or TRBV12-4 to TRBJ2-2; no clear D. Sequences were obtained from blood. CDR3 sequence: CASEATGELFF. The CDR3 bases are TGTGCCAGCGAGGCCACCGGGGAGCTGTTTTTT.